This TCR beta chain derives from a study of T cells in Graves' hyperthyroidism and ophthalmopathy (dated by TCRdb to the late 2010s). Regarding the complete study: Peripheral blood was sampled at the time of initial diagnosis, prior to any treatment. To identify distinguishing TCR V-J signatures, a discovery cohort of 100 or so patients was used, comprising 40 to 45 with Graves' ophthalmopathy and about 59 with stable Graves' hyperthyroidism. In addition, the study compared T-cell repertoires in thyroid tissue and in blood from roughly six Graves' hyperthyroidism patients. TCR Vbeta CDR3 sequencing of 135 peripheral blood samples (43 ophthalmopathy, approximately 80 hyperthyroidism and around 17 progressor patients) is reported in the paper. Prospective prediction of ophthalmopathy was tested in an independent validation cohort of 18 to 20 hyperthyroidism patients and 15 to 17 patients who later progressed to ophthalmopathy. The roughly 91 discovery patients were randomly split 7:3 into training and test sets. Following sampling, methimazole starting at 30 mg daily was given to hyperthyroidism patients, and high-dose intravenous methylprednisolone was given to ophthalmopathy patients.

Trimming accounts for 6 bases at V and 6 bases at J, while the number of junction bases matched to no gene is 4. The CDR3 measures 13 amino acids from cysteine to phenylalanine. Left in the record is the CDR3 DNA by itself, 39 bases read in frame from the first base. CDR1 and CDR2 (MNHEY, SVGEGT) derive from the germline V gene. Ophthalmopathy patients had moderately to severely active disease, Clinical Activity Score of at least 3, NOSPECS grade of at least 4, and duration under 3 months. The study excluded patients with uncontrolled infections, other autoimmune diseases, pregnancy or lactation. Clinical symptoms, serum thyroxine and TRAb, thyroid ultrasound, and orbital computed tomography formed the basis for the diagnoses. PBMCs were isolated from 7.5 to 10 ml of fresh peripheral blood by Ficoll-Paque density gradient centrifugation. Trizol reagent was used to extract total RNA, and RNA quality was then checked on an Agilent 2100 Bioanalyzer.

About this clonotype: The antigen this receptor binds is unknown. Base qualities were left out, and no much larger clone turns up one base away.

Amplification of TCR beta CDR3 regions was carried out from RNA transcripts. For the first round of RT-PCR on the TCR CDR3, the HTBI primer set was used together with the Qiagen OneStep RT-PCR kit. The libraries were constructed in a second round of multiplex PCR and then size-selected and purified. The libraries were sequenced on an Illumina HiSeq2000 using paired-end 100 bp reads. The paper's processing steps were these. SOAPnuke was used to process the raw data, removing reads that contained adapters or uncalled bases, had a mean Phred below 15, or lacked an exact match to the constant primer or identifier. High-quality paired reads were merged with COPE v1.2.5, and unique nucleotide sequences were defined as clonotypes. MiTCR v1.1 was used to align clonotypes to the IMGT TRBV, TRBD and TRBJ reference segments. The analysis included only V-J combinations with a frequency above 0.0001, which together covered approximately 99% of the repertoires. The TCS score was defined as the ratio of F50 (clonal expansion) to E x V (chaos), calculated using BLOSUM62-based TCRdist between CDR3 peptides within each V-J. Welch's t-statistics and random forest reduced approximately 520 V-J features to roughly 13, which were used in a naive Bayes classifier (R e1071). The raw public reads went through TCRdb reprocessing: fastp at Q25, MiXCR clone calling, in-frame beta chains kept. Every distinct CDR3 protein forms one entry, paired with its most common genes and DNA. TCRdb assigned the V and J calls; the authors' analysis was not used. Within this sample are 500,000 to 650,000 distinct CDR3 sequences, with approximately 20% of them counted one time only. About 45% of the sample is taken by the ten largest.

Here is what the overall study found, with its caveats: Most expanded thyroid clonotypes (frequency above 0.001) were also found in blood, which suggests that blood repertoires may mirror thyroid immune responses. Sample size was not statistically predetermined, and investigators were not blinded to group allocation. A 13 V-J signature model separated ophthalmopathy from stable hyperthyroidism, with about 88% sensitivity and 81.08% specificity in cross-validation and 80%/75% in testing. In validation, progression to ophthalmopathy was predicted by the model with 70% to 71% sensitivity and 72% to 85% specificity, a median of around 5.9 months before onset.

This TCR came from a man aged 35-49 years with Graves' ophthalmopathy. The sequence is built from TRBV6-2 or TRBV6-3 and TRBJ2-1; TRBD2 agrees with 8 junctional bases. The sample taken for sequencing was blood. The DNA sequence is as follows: TGTGCCAGCAGCAGCGGGAGTTTCAATGAGCAGTTCTTC. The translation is CASSSGSFNEQFF.